This T cell receptor (beta chain) is drawn from a study of T-cell memory formation after mild COVID-19 (dated by TCRdb to the early 2020s). About the full investigation: Most TCR sequence clusters were specific to one of the two donors. The cohort was made up of two young adult volunteers, one female and one male, who were previously healthy. T-cell clones expanding and contracting after mild COVID-19 in two donors were tracked by longitudinal TCRalpha and TCRbeta repertoire sequencing.

A note on this clonotype: Its antigen is still unknown. No base qualities exist here, and no much larger clone lies one base off it.

Broad study findings and their caveats: Clones contracting from day 15 to 85 had balanced CD4/CD8 phenotypes, while a second wave expanding from day 15 to 37 was biased towards CD4+. SARS-CoV-2 specificity of the second-wave clones peaking on day 37 was not confirmed. Contracting CD4+ clones appeared mostly in the CM and EM memory subsets, whereas CD8+ clones were enriched in EMRA. Only two mild cases were covered by the study, and larger cohorts that include severe cases with pre-infection samples were considered necessary. The detection of some responding clones in pre-infection memory suggests that pre-existing cross-reactive memory T cells joined the SARS-CoV-2 response.

Ficoll-Paque density gradient centrifugation was the method used to isolate PBMCs. V and J are truncated by 2 bases and 5 bases respectively, leaving an intervening sequence of 6 bases. CDR1 and CDR2, looked up from the germline V gene, are SGHTA and FQGTGA. Measured from the cysteine to the phenylalanine, the CDR3 is 13 residues long. Here the CDR3 DNA is all that survives: 39 bases in frame from base 1. The sequencer was an Illumina NovaSeq 6000. Using 5'RACE with constant-segment primers, TCRalpha and TCRbeta cDNA libraries were constructed, with sample barcodes and unique molecular identifiers added in the process. RNA was extracted from every sample with Trizol reagent. The libraries were amplified in two PCR steps, and the second step added a second sample barcode and Illumina TruSeq adapters. Libraries were sequenced on an Illumina NovaSeq with 2 x 150 bp paired-end reads. The authors processed their data as follows. With migec v1.2.7, reads were demultiplexed and then collapsed into UMI-guided consensus sequences. With mixcr v2.1.11, UMI consensuses were aligned to TRA and TRB V and J templates and assembled into clonotypes. A clonotype was counted as expanded or contracted only when both edgeR and NoisET called the clonotype significant, with the noise models trained on biological replicates. For edgeR calls, a false discovery rate-adjusted p below 0.01 and a log2 fold-change threshold of 1 were applied. As an exploratory analysis of dynamics, PCA with hierarchical clustering was applied to max-normalized trajectories of the 1000 most abundant clonotypes. Each responding clone was given a CD4 or CD8 phenotype based on the CD4+ and CD8+ repertoires, which had been sequenced separately. TCRdb's own reprocessing of the public reads used fastp at Q25 and MiXCR and kept productive beta chains. Entries that share a CDR3 protein sequence are merged under the most common genes and DNA. Clone size and V and J calls follow TCRdb, not the original study. Counted in this sample were about 110,000 distinct CDR3 sequences; 15% to 20% of them appeared once. The leading ten clones occupy 25% to 35% of the sample.

This chain is built from TRBV7-3 and TRBJ2-2; no D gene can be assigned with confidence. The TCR sequence derives from an adult woman who had mild COVID-19 (a few samples of this study predate the infection). The sample titles of this study are shuffled in the database, so cell type and time point are left out; the donor was told from shared clones. Sequencing used PBMCs or a T cell subset sorted from them (not recorded which). The sequenced DNA: TGTGCCAGCAGCTTACTCAATACCGGGGAGCTGTTTTTT. Its amino acids are CASSLLNTGELFF. Extended through the reference TRBV7-3 and TRBJ2-2 proteins, this CDR3 yields the full variable domain: GAGVSQTPSNKVTEKGKYVELRCDPISGHTALYWYRQSLGQGPEFLIYFQGTGAADDSGLPNDRFFAVRPEGSVSTLKIQRTERGDSAVYLCASSLLNTGELFFGEGSRLTVL.